A single sample is the source of the 12 T cell receptor beta chains below, sequenced in a study of brain T cells in children with intractable seizures. Time point denoted: blood from clinic visit 5 months post-surgery; TSC patient then seizure free. Using immunoSEQ multiplex PCR, the repertoire was profiled, and TCRdb retains in-frame clones only, with some absent. The sample shows about 340,000 clones, over 90% of them seen only once. Sequences were derived from peripheral blood, sampled roughly 5 months after surgery. The source of these receptors is a boy younger than two with tuberous sclerosis and intractable seizures.

This rearrangement joins TRBV11-2 to TRBJ2-1, with a tentative D call TRBD1 (6 bases). The V gene's germline CDR1 is SGHAT and CDR2 FQNNGV. CDR3 length: 18 amino acids. The germline V and J ends were trimmed by 8 bases and 7 bases, with 30 bases remaining between them. CDR3 coding DNA: TGTGCCAGCGCAGGCCCATCGCAGGGGTCACTTGTAAGGAATGAGCAGTTCTTC. Protein sequence: CASAGPSQGSLVRNEQFF.

The chain is built from TRBV18 and TRBJ2-7; maybe TRBD2 (6 bases). V lost 3 bases, J lost 3 bases, and 9 bases lay in between. CDR3 length equals 13 residues. From germline, CDR1 is KGHSH and CDR2 LQKENI. The CDR3 nucleotides are TGTGCCAGCTCACCTACGGGACTCTACGAGCAGTACTTC. Translating it yields CASSPTGLYEQYF.

The V gene is TRBV7-3, the J gene TRBJ2-7; TRBD2 matches 8 bases. V lost 3 bases, J lost 4 bases, and 11 bases stayed unmatched. The CDR3 length is 16 residues. Germline CDR1 reads SGHTA; CDR2 reads FQGTGA. The CDR3 nucleotides read TGTGCCAGCAGCTTGGGTCCGGCGGGAGGTGCGTACGAGCAGTACTTC. Encoded protein: CASSLGPAGGAYEQYF.

The chain recombines TRBV19 with TRBJ1-1; unclear D gene. CDR3 length equals 14 residues. V dropped 6 bases and J dropped 2 bases, with 13 bases sitting between them. Germline values: CDR1 LNHDA, CDR2 SQIVND (reference sequence). The CDR3 bases are TGTGCCAGTAGGGGTAGGCACCACAACACTGAAGCTTTCTTT. It yields the protein CASRGRHHNTEAFF.

J is TRBJ1-1 and V is TRBV5-1; the D is unclear. The germline V and J ends were trimmed by 4 bases and 5 bases, with 15 bases remaining between them. The CDR3 has 14 amino acids. Per germline, CDR1 SGHRS and CDR2 YFSETQ. DNA for the CDR3: TGCGCCAGCAGCCGAACTGCTATGGGTACTGAAGCTTTCTTT. As protein: CASSRTAMGTEAFF.

The V gene is TRBV4-2, the J gene TRBJ2-3, with D perhaps TRBD2 (6 bases). CDR1 is LGHNA and CDR2 is YNFKEQ in the germline V gene. Trimming pared 4 bases from V and 0 bases from J, leaving 17 bases between. The CDR3 is 17 amino acids. Here the CDR3 DNA reads TGTGCCAGCAGCCGCTCCCTCGAGGGGACTAGCACAGATACGCAGTATTTT. Encoded protein: CASSRSLEGTSTDTQYF.

The gene calls are TRBV30 and TRBJ1-2; 8 nucleotides align to TRBD1. From germline, CDR1 is GTSNPN and CDR2 SVGIG (reference sequence). The trim removed 1 base at V and 5 bases at J, leaving 6 bases unmatched. The CDR3 spans 14 residues. The CDR3 loop is CAWSGWDRRYGYTF. The CDR3 region has the DNA TGTGCCTGGAGTGGATGGGACAGGCGGTATGGCTACACCTTC.

The V call is TRBV6-5, the J call TRBJ2-7; D perhaps matches TRBD1 (5 bases). CDR1 and CDR2 from the germline V gene are MNHEY and SVGAGI. The CDR3 has 15 residues. Trimming stripped 0 bases from V and 5 bases from J, with 14 bases between. The CDR3 DNA reads as TGTGCCAGCAGTTACTCTCCAGGGAAAGAGGACGAGCAGTACTTC. Encoded protein: CASSYSPGKEDEQYF.

A note on this clone: The identical CDR3 is also encoded by other nucleotide sequences in the sample. V gene TRBV12-3 or TRBV12-4 combines with J gene TRBJ1-4; no reliable D call. V lost 3 bases to trimming and J lost 8 bases, with 4 bases between them. CDR3 length: 11 residues. CDR3 sequence (DNA): TGTGCCAGCAGTTTGGGAGAAAAACTGTTTTTT. As protein: CASSLGEKLFF.

This chain uses TRBV18 with TRBJ2-7; the D is unclear. V was trimmed by 3 bases and J by 3 bases, leaving 18 bases between them. Germline V lookup: CDR1 KGHSH, CDR2 LQKENI. The CDR3 length is 16 residues. The CDR3 spells CASSPEGLPWGYEQYF. The CDR3 DNA reads as TGTGCCAGCTCACCGGAAGGGCTTCCTTGGGGCTACGAGCAGTACTTC.

This clone appeared a single time. The genes are TRBV3-1 (or the pseudogene TRBV3-2) and TRBJ1-1, with unresolved D. This CDR3 spans 12 amino acids. CDR1 and CDR2 from the germline V gene are LGHDT and YNNKEL (reference sequence). V was clipped by 3 bases and J by 8 bases, with 10 bases between them. The CDR3 DNA follows: TGTGCCAGCAGCCAGGCTAGCAGGGAAGCTTTCTTT. Translation: CASSQASREAFF.

The chain combines TRBV3-1 (or the pseudogene TRBV3-2) with TRBJ2-1; D not certain. The CDR3 extends over 12 amino acids. Germline V gene lookup returns CDR1 LGHDT and CDR2 YNNKEL (reference sequence). Trimming left V 0 bases short and J 15 bases short, with 12 bases between. Here the CDR3 DNA reads TGTGCCAGCAGCCAAGAGTCCCTCTCCCCGTTCTTC. Translated: CASSQESLSPFF.